What follows are 28 T cell receptor beta chains derived from one specimen sequenced in a study of PD-1 blockade in classical Hodgkin lymphoma. Sequenced by immunoSEQ multiplex PCR; TCRdb stores in-frame clones only, minus some. Among nearly 55,000 clones listed, roughly 80% were seen once. Each patient experienced a relapse that followed autologous stem cell transplantation, and brentuximab vedotin exposure varied. The input for sequencing was peripheral blood mononuclear cells (PBMCs), taken at baseline. The receptors were gathered from a human donor with classical Hodgkin lymphoma.

In DNA form, the CDR3 reads TGCGCCAGCAGCTTGGACCGAAACACCATATATTTT. Translation: CASSLDRNTIYF. The chain carries TRBV5-1 and TRBJ1-3; no clear D gene. The CDR3 length is 12 residues. Trimming pared 0 bases from V and 5 bases from J, leaving 3 bases between. Germline loops: CDR1 SGHRS, CDR2 YFSETQ.

The chain recombines TRBV11-3 with TRBJ1-5; tentatively, D is TRBD1 (5 bases). Germline CDR1 is SGHNT and CDR2 is YENEEA. Trimming took off 0 bases at V and 5 bases at J, with 8 bases between the two ends. The CDR3 totals 14 residues. CDR3 region: CASSLDGGHQPQHF. For the CDR3, the DNA is TGTGCCAGCAGCTTAGACGGGGGACATCAGCCCCAGCATTTT. Combining the CDR3 with reference TRBV11-3 and TRBJ1-5 gives the whole variable domain EAGVVQSPRYKIIEKKQPVAFWCNPISGHNTLYWYLQNLGQGPELLIRYENEEAVDDSQLPKDRFSAERLKGVDSTLKIQPAELGDSAVYLCASSLDGGHQPQHFGDGTRLSIL.

V and J are TRBV4-3 and TRBJ2-7; 8 bases are shared with TRBD1. Trimming cost V 5 bases and J 2 bases; bases outside gene matches: 8. The germline V gene encodes CDR1 LGHNA and CDR2 YSLEER. The CDR3 loop spans 15 amino acids. CDR3 nucleotides: TGCGCCAGCAGCTTCCGACAGGGGCGAACCTACGAGCAGTACTTC. Translating gives CASSFRQGRTYEQYF.

The chain employs TRBV11-3 and TRBJ2-2; TRBD1 aligns across 7 bases. The V gene end was trimmed by 5 bases and the J gene end by 3 bases; junction bases not matched to a gene: 15. The CDR3 runs 18 residues. The V gene's germline CDR1 is SGHNT and CDR2 YENEEA. CDR3 nucleotides: TGTGCCAGCAGCGAACAGGGGTCCTCCCTTTCTTACACCGGGGAGCTGTTTTTT. It yields the protein CASSEQGSSLSYTGELFF.

The chain combines TRBV4-2 with TRBJ2-1; TRBD1 might be the D (5 bases). This CDR3 is built from 15 residues. Germline-derived CDR1 and CDR2 are LGHNA and YNFKEQ. Deletions cut 1 base from V and 5 bases from J, with 12 bases between. The CDR3 region is CASSQARQLNNEQFF. The CDR3 DNA sequence: TGTGCCAGCAGCCAAGCGAGACAGCTAAACAATGAGCAGTTCTTC.

The genes are TRBV10-3 and TRBJ1-5; 9 bases map to TRBD1. This CDR3 comprises 14 residues. The V segment lost 6 bases and the J segment 3 bases; nucleotides outside the gene matches: 3. Germline loops: CDR1 ENHRY, CDR2 SYGVKD. CDR3 region: CAISRDRDNQPQHF. DNA for the CDR3: TGTGCCATCAGCCGGGACAGGGACAATCAGCCCCAGCATTTT.

This clone was seen repeatedly, ten times or more. This chain joins TRBV11-2 and TRBJ1-2, with D unclear. Germline CDR1 SGHAT, CDR2 FQNNGV. The CDR3 contains 14 residues. V was trimmed by 1 base and J by 3 bases, leaving 9 bases between them. CDR3 bases: TGTGCCAGCAGCTTAGTTGGGGATGACTATGGCTACACCTTC. Translation gives CASSLVGDDYGYTF.

This sequence joins TRBV4-1 and TRBJ1-1; 9 bases are a match to TRBD1. Trimming at V came to 4 bases and at J to 0 bases, leaving 6 bases not matched to a gene. The CDR3 extends over 16 amino acids. The germline gives CDR1 MGHRA, CDR2 YSYEKL. The CDR3 nucleotides read TGCGCCAGCAGCCTGCAACAGGGGGCGGTGAACACTGAAGCTTTCTTT. This encodes CASSLQQGAVNTEAFF.

The chain employs TRBV10-1 and TRBJ2-1; D not certain. The CDR3 has 15 residues. CDR1 WNHNN and CDR2 SYGVQD come from the germline V gene (reference sequence). Trimming removed 3 bases from V and 7 bases from J, with 16 bases in between. The CDR3 here is CASSDGDVWGNEQFF. The CDR3, as DNA: TGCGCCAGCAGTGACGGAGATGTTTGGGGTAATGAGCAGTTCTTC.

The chain has TRBV30 and TRBJ2-2; D perhaps matches TRBD2 (5 bases). Germline V gives CDR1 GTSNPN, CDR2 SVGIG (reference sequence). Trimming removed 7 bases at V and 2 bases at J, with 17 bases between. This CDR3 is built from 15 residues. CDR3 loop: CASLRGQVNTGELFF. The CDR3 DNA reads TGTGCCTCTCTTAGAGGGCAGGTTAACACCGGGGAGCTGTTTTTT.

V usage is TRBV7-3 and J usage is TRBJ1-1, with D unclear. The germline gives CDR1 SGHTA, CDR2 FQGTGA. This CDR3 comprises 13 residues. The V end lost 5 bases, the J end lost 2 bases, and 9 bases lay between the germline ends. The DNA of the CDR3 is TGTGCCAGCAGCCAAAGGAGCAACACTGAAGCTTTCTTT. Protein: CASSQRSNTEAFF.

The gene calls are TRBV7-3 and TRBJ1-1; no clear D gene. Germline CDR1 and CDR2: SGHTA and FQGTGA. The CDR3 consists of 14 residues. Trimming took off 2 bases at V and 0 bases at J, with 7 bases between the two ends. The CDR3 DNA reads TGTGCCAGCAGCTTACTTAGTATGAACACTGAAGCTTTCTTT. Its translation is CASSLLSMNTEAFF.

Notes on this clone: The junction shows a germline mismatch at one end, possibly a read error. The chain joins TRBV5-5 to TRBJ1-1; D gene unclear. CDR1 is SGHKS and CDR2 is YYEKEE in the germline V gene (reference sequence). The length of the CDR3 is 16 residues. CDR3 sequence: CASTLAPVRIVTEAFF. The DNA of the CDR3 is TGTGCCAGCACCTTGGCCCCCGTCCGAATCGTTACTGAAGCTTTCTTT. The full variable domain, completed using reference TRBV5-5 and TRBJ1-1, is DAGVTQSPTHLIKTRGQQVTLRCSPISGHKSVSWYQQVLGQGPQFIFQYYEKEERGRGNFPDRFSARQFPNYSSELNVNALLLGDSALYLCASTLAPVRIVTEAFFGQGTRLTVV.

This clone appeared a single time. This chain connects TRBV4-3 to TRBJ1-5; the D gene is possibly TRBD1 (5 bases). Trimming removed 0 bases from V and 6 bases from J, with 12 bases in between. The CDR3 length is 15 residues. The germline V gene has CDR1 LGHNA and CDR2 YSLEER. CDR3 in DNA: TGCGCCAGCAGCCAAGATAGGCAGGGTAGTCAGCCCCAGCATTTT. Its protein is CASSQDRQGSQPQHF.

The chain recombines TRBV5-1 with TRBJ2-2; a possible D gene is TRBD2 (5 bases). V lost 0 bases and J 1 base, leaving 7 bases between the germline ends. Per germline, CDR1 SGHRS and CDR2 YFSETQ. The length of the CDR3 is 15 residues. The CDR3 loop is CASSLEGGNTGELFF. DNA of the CDR3: TGCGCCAGCAGCTTGGAAGGAGGGAACACCGGGGAGCTGTTTTTT. The variable domain in full, completed from reference TRBV5-1 and TRBJ2-2, reads KAGVTQTPRYLIKTRGQQVTLSCSPISGHRSVSWYQQTPGQGLQFLFEYFSETQRNKGNFPGRFSGRQFSNSRSEMNVSTLELGDSALYLCASSLEGGNTGELFFGEGSRLTVL.

The chain combines TRBV5-5 with TRBJ2-7, with D perhaps assigned TRBD1 or TRBD2 (5 bases each). Germline V lookup: CDR1 SGHKS, CDR2 YYEKEE (reference sequence). This CDR3 spans 15 amino acids. The V gene lost 6 bases and the J gene lost 2 bases, with 18 bases spanning the gap. The CDR3 DNA is TGTGCCAGCACCCCCTATCGGGGCACAACCTACGAGCAGTACTTC. Translated, it gives CASTPYRGTTYEQYF.

This clone was counted a few times. The chain combines TRBV6-1 with TRBJ1-6, with 9 bases identical to TRBD1. The germline V gene encodes CDR1 MNHNS and CDR2 SASEGT. The length of the CDR3 is 15 residues. J gave up 9 bases and V 9 bases, and 12 bases lay outside the gene matches. The CDR3 bases are TGTGCCAGTTACCAAGGGACAGGGATTATTTCACCCCTCCACTTT. Protein sequence: CASYQGTGIISPLHF.

This chain joins TRBV13 and TRBJ2-4; D ambiguous. This CDR3 region has 11 residues. Trimming cost V 5 bases and J 7 bases, with 6 bases left between them. Germline V gene lookup returns CDR1 PRHDT and CDR2 FYEKMQ (reference sequence). CDR3 residues: CASSPLNIQYF. The DNA for the CDR3 is TGTGCCAGCAGCCCACTGAACATTCAGTACTTC. The whole variable domain, remainder taken from reference TRBV13 and TRBJ2-4, is AAGVIQSPRHLIKEKRETATLKCYPIPRHDTVYWYQQGPGQDPQFLISFYEKMQSDKGSIPDRFSAQQFSDYHSELNMSSLELGDSALYFCASSPLNIQYFGAGTRLSVL.

V and J are TRBV4-3 and TRBJ2-4; 8 positions agree with TRBD1. CDR1 and CDR2 from the germline V gene are LGHNA and YSLEER. The CDR3 spans 16 residues. V was clipped by 2 bases and J by 6 bases; unmatched bases: 9. The chain's CDR3 is CASSQRFGQGGNIQYF. The CDR3 DNA follows: TGCGCCAGCAGCCAAAGATTCGGACAGGGTGGAAACATTCAGTACTTC.

V usage is TRBV12-5 and J usage is TRBJ1-1; 8 bases align to TRBD1. The CDR3 totals 14 residues. Per the germline V gene, CDR1 is LGHNT and CDR2 is FRNRAP. The trim removed 1 base at V and 7 bases at J, leaving 5 bases unmatched. CDR3 DNA: TGTGCTAGTGGTTTGGGGCAGGGGGCGATTGAAGCTTTCTTT. Protein product: CASGLGQGAIEAFF. The full variable domain, rest sourced from reference TRBV12-5 and TRBJ1-1, is DARVTQTPRHKVTEMGQEVTMRCQPILGHNTVFWYRQTMMQGLELLAYFRNRAPLDDSGMPKDRFSAEMPDATLATLKIQPSEPRDSAVYFCASGLGQGAIEAFFGQGTRLTVV.

J is TRBJ2-5 and V is TRBV11-2; TRBD1 is a possible D gene (6 bases). CDR3 length: 14 residues. Trimming stripped 8 bases from V and 5 bases from J, with 18 bases between. CDR1 is SGHAT and CDR2 is FQNNGV in the germline V gene. CDR3 amino acids: CASRDISFPETQYF. In nucleotides, the CDR3 is TGTGCCAGCCGGGACATTTCGTTCCCCGAGACCCAGTACTTC. Supplemented by reference TRBV11-2 and TRBJ2-5, the full variable domain reads EAGVAQSPRYKIIEKRQSVAFWCNPISGHATLYWYQQILGQGPKLLIQFQNNGVVDDSQLPKDRFSAERLKGVDSTLKIQPAKLEDSAVYLCASRDISFPETQYFGPGTRLLVL.

V usage is TRBV5-1 and J usage is TRBJ2-1; 10 bases agree with TRBD1. This CDR3 is built from 12 residues. Germline V gives CDR1 SGHRS, CDR2 YFSETQ. The CDR3 DNA reads TGCGCTTCGGGACAGGGGAATTTGGAGCAGTTCTTC. It codes for CASGQGNLEQFF.

The chain recombines TRBV6-6 with TRBJ2-7; a weak D match, TRBD2 (6 bases). This CDR3 comprises 15 residues. Germline CDR1 reads MNHNY; CDR2 reads SVGAGI (reference sequence). V was clipped by 5 bases and J by 0 bases, with 14 bases between them. The CDR3 sequence: CASSDPGGTSYEQYF. In DNA, the CDR3 is TGTGCCAGCAGTGATCCGGGCGGGACCTCCTACGAGCAGTACTTC.

The rearrangement uses TRBV29-1 and TRBJ2-5; 7 bases align to TRBD2. The CDR3 runs to 14 residues. V shed 6 bases and J 7 bases; nucleotides not matched to a gene: 14. Germline V gives CDR1 SQVTM, CDR2 ANQGSEA. CDR3 loop: CSVRAGRHGATQYF. The CDR3 DNA reads as TGCAGCGTCCGAGCGGGACGCCACGGTGCGACCCAGTACTTC. Using reference TRBV29-1 and TRBJ2-5 for the parts outside the CDR3, the full variable domain is SAVISQKPSRDICQRGTSLTIQCQVDSQVTMMFWYRQQPGQSLTLIATANQGSEATYESGFVIDKFPISRPNLTFSTLTVSNMSPEDSSIYLCSVRAGRHGATQYFGPGTRLLVL.

The chain joins TRBV19 to TRBJ2-1; a possible D gene is TRBD2 (5 bases). This CDR3 is built from 15 residues. Germline V lookup: CDR1 LNHDA, CDR2 SQIVND (reference sequence). The ends were cut back, 3 bases at V and 1 base at J, with 10 bases in the middle. The CDR3 nucleotides read TGTGCCAGTAGTATGGGAGATCGGTCCTACAATGAGCAGTTCTTC. Amino acids: CASSMGDRSYNEQFF.

V gene TRBV18 combines with J gene TRBJ1-1; 7 nucleotides line up with TRBD1. This CDR3 comprises 17 residues. Germline CDR1 is KGHSH and CDR2 is LQKENI. The J segment lost 0 bases and the V segment lost 0 bases, leaving 7 bases of the junction unmatched. The chain's CDR3 is CASSPPRTGVMNTEAFF. The CDR3, as DNA: TGTGCCAGCTCACCACCAAGGACAGGAGTCATGAACACTGAAGCTTTCTTT.

This clone was picked up one time. V and J are TRBV5-5 and TRBJ2-7; 7 bases agree with TRBD1. The V and J ends lost 5 bases and 2 bases, in that order; junction bases with no gene match: 7. Germline V gene data show CDR1 as SGHKS and CDR2 as YYEKEE (reference sequence). The CDR3 is 14 residues long. The CDR3: CASRAGTAAYEQYF. The DNA of the CDR3 is TGTGCCAGCAGGGCCGGGACAGCCGCCTACGAGCAGTACTTC.

This chain links TRBV4-3 with TRBJ2-1, with a tentative D call TRBD2 (5 bases). Between the trimmed V and J ends, which lost 0 bases and 7 bases, there was a span of 19 bases. The CDR3 totals 17 residues. Germline-derived CDR1 and CDR2 are LGHNA and YSLEER. CDR3 residues: CASSQDRVAITGNEQFF. The CDR3 DNA sequence: TGCGCCAGCAGCCAAGATCGGGTAGCGATCACTGGGAATGAGCAGTTCTTC.